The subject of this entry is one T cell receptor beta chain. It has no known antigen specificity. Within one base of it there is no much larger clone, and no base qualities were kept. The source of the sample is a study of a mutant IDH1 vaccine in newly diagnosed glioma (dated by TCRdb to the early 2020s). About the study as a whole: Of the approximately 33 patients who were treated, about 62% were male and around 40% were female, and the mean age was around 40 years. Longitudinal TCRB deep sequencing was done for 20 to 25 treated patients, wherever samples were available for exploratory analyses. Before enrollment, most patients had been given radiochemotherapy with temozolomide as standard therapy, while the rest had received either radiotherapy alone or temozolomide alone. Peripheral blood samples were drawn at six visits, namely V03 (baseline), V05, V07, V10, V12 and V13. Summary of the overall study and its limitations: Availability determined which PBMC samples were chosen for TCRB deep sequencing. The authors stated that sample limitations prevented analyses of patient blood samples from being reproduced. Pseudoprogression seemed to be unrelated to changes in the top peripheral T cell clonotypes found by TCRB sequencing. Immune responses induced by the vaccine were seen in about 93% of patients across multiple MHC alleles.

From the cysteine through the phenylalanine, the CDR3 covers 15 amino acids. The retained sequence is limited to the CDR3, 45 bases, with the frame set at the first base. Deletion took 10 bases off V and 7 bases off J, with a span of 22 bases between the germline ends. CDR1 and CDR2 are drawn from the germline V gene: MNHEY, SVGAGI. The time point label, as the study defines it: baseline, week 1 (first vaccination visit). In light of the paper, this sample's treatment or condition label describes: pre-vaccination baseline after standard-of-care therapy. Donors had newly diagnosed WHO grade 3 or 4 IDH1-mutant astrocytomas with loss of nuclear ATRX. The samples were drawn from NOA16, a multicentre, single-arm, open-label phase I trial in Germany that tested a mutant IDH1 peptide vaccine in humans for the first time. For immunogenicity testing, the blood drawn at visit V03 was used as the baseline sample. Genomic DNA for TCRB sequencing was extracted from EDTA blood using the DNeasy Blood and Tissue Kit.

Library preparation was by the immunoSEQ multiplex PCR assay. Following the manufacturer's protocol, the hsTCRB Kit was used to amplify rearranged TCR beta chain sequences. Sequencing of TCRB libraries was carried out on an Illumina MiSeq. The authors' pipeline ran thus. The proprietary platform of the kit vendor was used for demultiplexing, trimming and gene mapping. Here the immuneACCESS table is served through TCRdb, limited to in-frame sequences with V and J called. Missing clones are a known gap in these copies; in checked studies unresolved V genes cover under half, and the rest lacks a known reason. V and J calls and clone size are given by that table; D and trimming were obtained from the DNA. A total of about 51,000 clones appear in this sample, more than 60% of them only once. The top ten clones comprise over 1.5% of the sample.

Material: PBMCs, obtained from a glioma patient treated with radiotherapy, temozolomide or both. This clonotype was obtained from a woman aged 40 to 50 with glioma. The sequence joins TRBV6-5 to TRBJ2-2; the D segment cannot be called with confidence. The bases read TGTGCCACCCTCGGTGGGCAGCCCTTTAACGGGGAGCTGTTTTTT. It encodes CATLGGQPFNGELFF.